The clone carrying this T cell receptor beta chain showed up many times. These data come from a study of immune heterogeneity within non-small cell lung tumors. Template material comprised bulk tumor genomic DNA at roughly 650 ng per sample. Doctors removed several biopsies from each primary tumor during surgery, keeping them far apart. Patients underwent curative surgery for non-small cell lung cancer (untreated and newly diagnosed). It was with 32 V and 13 J primers that multiplex PCR amplified TCR beta CDR3. TCRdb redid the calling of the multiplex PCR reads with MiXCR, one entry per CDR3 protein. The repertoire has roughly 15,000 distinct CDR3 sequences, about 31% of them found once; the top ten carry about 15%. V was trimmed by 7 bases and J by 0 bases, leaving 16 bases between them. The CDR3 runs 16 residues.

The gene calls are TRBV12-3 or TRBV12-4 and TRBJ2-1; D is possibly TRBD1 (7 bases). The source material was lung tumor tissue. The sequence came from a woman between 45 and 60 years old with non-small cell lung cancer. The CDR3: CASTKGGQNSYNEQFF. The CDR3 region has the DNA TGTGCCAGCACCAAGGGGGGACAGAACTCCTACAATGAGCAGTTCTTC.